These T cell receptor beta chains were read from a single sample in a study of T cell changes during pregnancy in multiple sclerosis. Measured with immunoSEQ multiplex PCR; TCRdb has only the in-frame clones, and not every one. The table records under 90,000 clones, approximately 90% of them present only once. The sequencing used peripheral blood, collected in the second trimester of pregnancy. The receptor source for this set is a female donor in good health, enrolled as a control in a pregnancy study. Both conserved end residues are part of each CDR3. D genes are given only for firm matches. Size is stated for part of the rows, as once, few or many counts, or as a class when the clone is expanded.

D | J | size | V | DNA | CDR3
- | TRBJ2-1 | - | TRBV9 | TGTGCCAGCAGCTCAAGGACAGATTTCAATGAGCAGTTCTTC | CASSSRTDFNEQFF
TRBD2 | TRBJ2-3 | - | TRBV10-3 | TGTGCCATCAGTGATAGGGGACTAGTAGAGAAAGATACGCAGTATTTT | CAISDRGLVEKDTQYF
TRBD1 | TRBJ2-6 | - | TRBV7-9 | TGTGCCAGCAGCTCGACAGGGGACGGGGCCAACGTCCTGACTTTC | CASSSTGDGANVLTF
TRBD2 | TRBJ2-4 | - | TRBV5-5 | TGTGCCAGCAGCGACCTGGGACTAGTCAAAAACATTCAGTACTTC | CASSDLGLVKNIQYF
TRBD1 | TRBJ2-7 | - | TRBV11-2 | TGTGCCAGCAGCTTAGTGACAGGGGGAGACTACGAGCAGTACTTC | CASSLVTGGDYEQYF
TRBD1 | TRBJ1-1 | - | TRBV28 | TGTGCCAGCAGTTCGACCGGGACAGTGGGAGGCACTGAAGCTTTCTTT | CASSSTGTVGGTEAFF
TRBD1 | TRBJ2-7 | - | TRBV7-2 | TGTGCCAGCAGCCGACGGACAGGGCCTGGCTCCTACGAGCAGTACTTC | CASSRRTGPGSYEQYF
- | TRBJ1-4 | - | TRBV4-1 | TGCGCCAGCAGCCAAGAGCCCCCAGGAACTAATGAAAAACTGTTTTTT | CASSQEPPGTNEKLFF
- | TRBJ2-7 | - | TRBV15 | TGTGCCACCAGCCCCAACCCCACGGGAGACTACGAGCAGTACTTC | CATSPNPTGDYEQYF
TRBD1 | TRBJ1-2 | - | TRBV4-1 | TGCGCCAGCAGCCCCATGGTATCTCGGACAGGATCTAACTATGGCTACACCTTC | CASSPMVSRTGSNYGYTF
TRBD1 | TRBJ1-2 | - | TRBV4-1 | TGCGCCAGCAGCCGAACAGGGGGCCCCTATGGCTACACCTTC | CASSRTGGPYGYTF
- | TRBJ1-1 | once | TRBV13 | TGTGCCAGCAGCTTAGAAGGGAGCACAGATAACACTGAAGCTTTCTTT | CASSLEGSTDNTEAFF
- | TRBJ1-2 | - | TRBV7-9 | TGTGCCAGCAGCTTAGTGGCGGGGTCGCTGGGCGGCTACACCTTC | CASSLVAGSLGGYTF
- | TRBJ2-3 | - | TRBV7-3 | TGTGCCAGCAGGCGGCGGGGCGGAAGCACAGATACGCAGTATTTT | CASRRRGGSTDTQYF
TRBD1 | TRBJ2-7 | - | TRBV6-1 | TGTGCCAGCAGTGGGACAGGAGACTCCTACGAGCAGTACTTC | CASSGTGDSYEQYF